This record concerns one T cell receptor (beta chain) sequence. Its antigen is currently unknown. The CDR3 sequence is 14 residues long. The germline gives CDR1 SGHTA, CDR2 FQGNSA. Losses at the gene ends were 7 bases for V and 8 bases for J; bases not matched to a gene: 7. Method: immunoSEQ multiplex PCR; TCRdb's copy keeps in-frame clones and lacks some. The data show tens of thousands of clones, about 88% seen once. These data are taken from a study of OX40 agonist ivuxolimab in advanced cancers. Study details: Patients received ivuxolimab, an intravenous treatment, every 2 weeks at 0.01 to 10 mg/kg.

Study-wide points: In CD8+ T cells, expanded clones were on average more numerous than in CD4+. Expanded peripheral T-cell antigen specificity went undetermined. Low normalized clonal expansion also occurred in some nonresponding patients.

V gene TRBV7-2 combines with J gene TRBJ2-3; 12 nucleotides align to TRBD2. Here the sequenced sample was CD4+ or CD8+ T cells sorted from blood, taken in a trial of the OX40 agonist ivuxolimab. This clonotype originated in an adult with an advanced solid tumor such as melanoma, head and neck, liver or kidney cancer. The CDR3 bases are TGTGCCAGCAAGCTAGCGGGAGGGGAGGGTACGCAGTATTTT. It translates to CASKLAGGEGTQYF. The full variable domain, its missing parts supplied by reference TRBV7-2 and TRBJ2-3, is GAGVSQSPSNKVTEKGKDVELRCDPISGHTALYWYRQSLGQGLEFLIYFQGNSAPDKSGLPSDRFSAERTGGSVSTLTIQRTQQEDSAVYLCASKLAGGEGTQYFGPGTRLTVL.